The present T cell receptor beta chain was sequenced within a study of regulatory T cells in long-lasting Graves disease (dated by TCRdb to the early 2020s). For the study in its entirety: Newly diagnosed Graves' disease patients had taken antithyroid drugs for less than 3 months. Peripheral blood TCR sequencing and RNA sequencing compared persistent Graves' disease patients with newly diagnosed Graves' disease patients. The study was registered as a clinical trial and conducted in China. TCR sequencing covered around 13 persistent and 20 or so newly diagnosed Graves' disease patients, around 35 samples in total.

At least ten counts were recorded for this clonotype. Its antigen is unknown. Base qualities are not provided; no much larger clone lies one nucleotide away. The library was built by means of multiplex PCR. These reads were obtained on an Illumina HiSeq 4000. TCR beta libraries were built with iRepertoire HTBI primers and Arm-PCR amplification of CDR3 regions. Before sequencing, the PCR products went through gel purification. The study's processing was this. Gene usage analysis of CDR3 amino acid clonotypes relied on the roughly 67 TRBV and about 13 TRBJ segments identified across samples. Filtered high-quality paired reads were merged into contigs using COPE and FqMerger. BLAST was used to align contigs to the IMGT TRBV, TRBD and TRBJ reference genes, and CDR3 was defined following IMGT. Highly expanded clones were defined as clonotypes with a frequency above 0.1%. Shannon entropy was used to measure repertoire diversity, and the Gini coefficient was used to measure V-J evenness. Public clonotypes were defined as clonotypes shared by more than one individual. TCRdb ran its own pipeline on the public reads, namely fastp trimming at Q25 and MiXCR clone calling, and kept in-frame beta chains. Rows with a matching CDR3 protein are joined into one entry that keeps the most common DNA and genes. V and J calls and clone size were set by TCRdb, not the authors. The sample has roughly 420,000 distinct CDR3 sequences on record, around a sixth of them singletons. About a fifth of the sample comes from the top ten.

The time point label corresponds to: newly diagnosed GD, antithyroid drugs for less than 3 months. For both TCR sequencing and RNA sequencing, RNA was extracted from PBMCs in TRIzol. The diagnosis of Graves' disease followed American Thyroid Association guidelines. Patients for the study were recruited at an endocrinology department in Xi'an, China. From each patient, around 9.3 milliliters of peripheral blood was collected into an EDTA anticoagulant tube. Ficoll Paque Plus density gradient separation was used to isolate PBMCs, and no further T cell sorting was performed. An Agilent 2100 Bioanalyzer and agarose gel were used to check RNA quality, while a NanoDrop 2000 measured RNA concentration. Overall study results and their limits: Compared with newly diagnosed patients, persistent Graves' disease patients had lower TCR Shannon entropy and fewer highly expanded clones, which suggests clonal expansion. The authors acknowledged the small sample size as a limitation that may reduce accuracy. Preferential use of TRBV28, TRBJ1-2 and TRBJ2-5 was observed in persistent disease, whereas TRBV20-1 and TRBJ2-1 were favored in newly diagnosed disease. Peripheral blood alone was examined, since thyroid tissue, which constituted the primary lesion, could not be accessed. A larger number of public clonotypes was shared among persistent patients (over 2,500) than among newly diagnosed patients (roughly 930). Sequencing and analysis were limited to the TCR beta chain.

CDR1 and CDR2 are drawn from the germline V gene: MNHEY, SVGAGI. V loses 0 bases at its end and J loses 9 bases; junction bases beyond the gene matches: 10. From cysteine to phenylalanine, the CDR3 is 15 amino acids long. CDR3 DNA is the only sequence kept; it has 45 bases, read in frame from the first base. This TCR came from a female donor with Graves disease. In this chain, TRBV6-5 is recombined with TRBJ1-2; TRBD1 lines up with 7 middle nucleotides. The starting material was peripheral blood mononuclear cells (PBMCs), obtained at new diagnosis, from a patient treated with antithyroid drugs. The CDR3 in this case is CASSYSTGEATRYTF. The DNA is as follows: TGTGCCAGCAGTTACTCAACAGGGGAAGCCACCCGCTACACCTTC.